The clone carrying this T cell receptor beta chain was seen repeatedly, ten times or more. Its antigen is undetermined. Using RNA transcripts, the TCR beta CDR3 regions were amplified. First-round RT-PCR used HTBI primers; second-round multiplex PCR followed. Using its own MiXCR run on the multiplex PCR reads, TCRdb lists one record per CDR3 protein. The sample lists about 400,000 distinct CDR3 sequences, about 16% occurring once. The data belong to a study of Graves' ophthalmopathy and Graves' hyperthyroidism. General study points: The blood repertoire also included most expanded thyroid clonotypes above 0.001 frequency.

Other autoimmune diseases, uncontrolled infections, pregnancy or lactation ruled patients out of participation. The germline V and J ends were trimmed by 3 bases and 0 bases, with 17 bases remaining between them. Germline V gene data show CDR1 as LNHDA and CDR2 as SQIVND (reference sequence). This CDR3 contains 17 residues. Sequencing was carried out using peripheral blood. The chain uses TRBV19 and TRBJ1-1; D possibly corresponds to TRBD1 (5 bases). This receptor was obtained from a woman younger than 30 with Graves' ophthalmopathy. The CDR3 loop reads CASSIGGPRRVNTEAFF. The CDR3, as DNA: TGTGCCAGTAGTATCGGGGGACCCCGACGGGTGAACACTGAAGCTTTCTTT.